The next 20 T cell receptor beta chains were all read from a single sample in a study of T cells in narcolepsy. This table comes from immunoSEQ multiplex PCR, and its TCRdb copy is limited to in-frame clones, with some not included. The sample lists tens of thousands of clones; 50% to 65% were seen once. The sample comprised memory (CD45RA-) CD4+ T cells from blood. Receptors were obtained from a human donor in good health.

This chain uses TRBV18 with TRBJ1-6; possibly TRBD1 for D (5 bases). Germline V gene sequence: CDR1 KGHSH, CDR2 LQKENI. The V and J ends lost 5 bases and 9 bases respectively, with 14 bases between them. The CDR3 totals 14 residues. The CDR3 coding sequence is TGTGCCAGCTCATCCCAAACAGGCCCTTCACCCCTCCACTTT. Translating it yields CASSSQTGPSPLHF.

The chain carries TRBV7-9 and TRBJ1-1; TRBD1 matches at 9 bases. The CDR3 extends over 14 amino acids. V lost 6 bases and J lost 1; bases outside the gene matches: 3. Germline assignment: CDR1 SEHNR and CDR2 FQNEAQ (reference sequence). The CDR3 coding sequence is TGTGCCAGCAGGGCGGGACAGGGGAACACTGAAGCTTTCTTT. The encoded protein is CASRAGQGNTEAFF.

The V and J genes are TRBV5-1 and TRBJ2-3, with 8 bases fitting TRBD2. This CDR3 comprises 15 residues. The ends lost 0 bases at V and 0 bases at J; junction bases unmatched: 0. Germline V gene data show CDR1 as SGHRS and CDR2 as YFSETQ. CDR3 sequence: CASSLASGSTDTQYF. CDR3 nucleotide sequence: TGCGCCAGCAGCTTGGCTAGCGGGAGCACAGATACGCAGTATTTT.

The rearrangement links TRBV5-6 to TRBJ1-2, with D perhaps matching TRBD1 (5 bases). The ends were cut back, 1 base at V and 5 bases at J, with 6 bases in the middle. The CDR3 is 12 residues long. Germline loops: CDR1 SGHDT, CDR2 YYEEEE. The CDR3: CASSLKGYGYTF. CDR3 bases: TGTGCCAGCAGCTTGAAGGGGTATGGCTACACCTTC.

The chain combines TRBV5-1 with TRBJ2-2, with D unresolved. The V end was cut by 8 bases, the J end by 8 bases, with 13 bases between. CDR1 and CDR2 from the germline V gene are SGHRS and YFSETQ. This CDR3 has 12 residues. The DNA for the CDR3 is TGCGCCAGTGGGTACGCGACGGGGGAGCTGTTTTTT. It translates to CASGYATGELFF.

V usage is TRBV5-5 and J usage is TRBJ1-5, with D uncertain. This CDR3 has 15 amino acids. Germline V CDR1 and CDR2: SGHKS, YYEKEE (reference sequence). V was clipped by 3 bases and J by 3 bases, with 13 bases between them. The CDR3 is CASSSLDGINQPQHF. The CDR3 DNA sequence: TGTGCCAGCAGCTCCTTAGACGGGATCAATCAGCCCCAGCATTTT.

V usage is TRBV20-1 and J usage is TRBJ2-1; D is uncertain. CDR1 is DFQATT, CDR2 SNEGSKA, per germline (reference sequence). The CDR3 length is 8 residues. This CDR3 is CSFNEQFF. The CDR3 region has the DNA TGCAGCTTCAATGAGCAGTTCTTC.

This clone is a singleton in its sample. The chain has TRBV5-1 and TRBJ1-5; D is perhaps TRBD1 (5 bases). This CDR3 has 13 residues. V dropped 2 bases and J dropped 7 bases, with 10 bases sitting between them. Germline V gene sequence: CDR1 SGHRS, CDR2 YFSETQ. The CDR3 nucleotides read TGCGCCAGCAGCTTACAGGTAGGGCAGCCCCAGCATTTT. Protein product: CASSLQVGQPQHF.

This sequence joins TRBV9 and TRBJ2-4, with D unresolved. The V gene lost 0 bases and the J gene lost 0 bases, with 4 bases spanning the gap. CDR3 length: 14 residues. Germline loops: CDR1 SGDLS, CDR2 YYNGEE. CDR3 loop: CASSVGTAKNIQYF. The CDR3 DNA reads TGTGCCAGCAGCGTAGGGACAGCCAAAAACATTCAGTACTTC. The entire variable domain, with the rest obtained from reference TRBV9 and TRBJ2-4, is as follows: DSGVTQTPKHLITATGQRVTLRCSPRSGDLSVYWYQQSLDQGLQFLIQYYNGEERAKGNILERFSAQQFPDLHSELNLSSLELGDSALYFCASSVGTAKNIQYFGAGTRLSVL.

This chain joins TRBV7-8 and TRBJ1-6, with unresolved D. The germline CDR1 and CDR2 sequences are SGHVS and FQNEAQ. V shed 2 bases and J shed 9 bases, with 17 bases lying between them. The CDR3 totals 16 residues. CDR3 sequence: CASSLTGKPAVSPLHF. The CDR3 nucleotides are TGTGCCAGCAGCTTAACGGGGAAGCCGGCGGTTTCACCCCTCCACTTT. The complete variable domain, with remaining parts taken from reference TRBV7-8 and TRBJ1-6, reads GAGVSQSPRYKVAKRGQDVALRCDPISGHVSLFWYQQALGQGPEFLTYFQNEAQLDKSGLPSDRFFAERPEGSVSTLKIQRTQQEDSAVYLCASSLTGKPAVSPLHFGNGTRLTVT.

The chain joins TRBV5-8 to TRBJ1-4; no firm D call. The CDR3 runs 14 residues. Between the trimmed V and J ends, which lost 4 bases and 3 bases, there was a span of 10 bases. The V gene's germline CDR1 is SGHTS and CDR2 YDEGEE. This CDR3 reads CASSPGWSNEKLFF. CDR3 nucleotide sequence: TGTGCCAGCAGCCCCGGGTGGTCTAATGAAAAACTGTTTTTT.

The chain recombines TRBV6-1 with TRBJ1-1; no firm D call. With 3 bases removed from V and 0 bases from J, the gap between germline ends came to 20 bases. This CDR3 is 18 amino acids long. The germline V gene has CDR1 MNHNS and CDR2 SASEGT. CDR3 loop: CASSENLSRRYMNTEAFF. CDR3 DNA: TGTGCCAGCAGTGAGAATCTTTCCCGACGGTACATGAACACTGAAGCTTTCTTT.

This chain joins TRBV4-3 and TRBJ2-1; D call uncertain. The CDR3 totals 14 residues. Trimming shortened V by 0 bases and J by 5 bases, and 8 bases separated the two germline ends. Germline V gene lookup returns CDR1 LGHNA and CDR2 YSLEER. In DNA, the CDR3 is TGCGCCAGCAGCCAAGATTCCAGGAACAATGAGCAGTTCTTC. It codes for CASSQDSRNNEQFF.

This rearrangement joins TRBV19 to TRBJ1-1; the D gene is possibly TRBD1 (5 bases). Trimming cost V 5 bases and J 4 bases, with 11 bases left between them. The CDR3 contains 13 residues. Germline V CDR1 and CDR2: LNHDA, SQIVND (reference sequence). CDR3 sequence (DNA): TGTGCCAGTAGTGTGGACACCCTCACTGAAGCTTTCTTT. It specifies CASSVDTLTEAFF.

The chain combines TRBV28 with TRBJ1-6; D ambiguous. Trimming took 6 bases from V and 0 from J, leaving 9 bases between them. Germline V CDR1 and CDR2: MDHEN, SYDVKM. This CDR3 is built from 15 residues. The CDR3 nucleotides are TGTGCCAGCAGCCTCTCAGGCTCCTATAATTCACCCCTCCACTTT. Encoded protein: CASSLSGSYNSPLHF.

This clone was found a few times. The chain recombines TRBV6-1 with TRBJ1-2, with TRBD1 identical over 9 bases. V shed 2 bases and J 3 bases; nucleotides not matched to a gene: 7. The CDR3 runs 16 residues. Germline assignment: CDR1 MNHNS and CDR2 SASEGT. This CDR3 is CASSERGQGGDYGYTF. In DNA form, the CDR3 reads TGTGCCAGCAGTGAACGGGGACAGGGCGGCGACTATGGCTACACCTTC.

The V call is TRBV2, the J call TRBJ1-2; 8 bases align to TRBD1. The CDR3 has 12 residues. Germline-derived CDR1 and CDR2 are SNHLY and FYNNEI. V dropped 5 bases and J dropped 8; count of bases not matched to a gene: 4. This chain's CDR3 is CASSRTGIGYTF. The CDR3 DNA sequence: TGTGCCAGCAGTCGGACAGGGATCGGCTACACCTTC.

This chain connects TRBV7-2 to TRBJ1-6, with D perhaps TRBD1 (6 bases). V was clipped by 5 bases and J by 6 bases, with 17 bases between them. The CDR3 runs 16 residues. Germline assignment: CDR1 SGHTA and CDR2 FQGNSA. The CDR3 DNA is TGTGCCAGCAGCACCCGGACAGTCGGTTTTAATTCACCCCTCCACTTT. Encoded protein: CASSTRTVGFNSPLHF. Variable domain in full (rest from reference TRBV7-2 and TRBJ1-6): GAGVSQSPSNKVTEKGKDVELRCDPISGHTALYWYRQSLGQGLEFLIYFQGNSAPDKSGLPSDRFSAERTGGSVSTLTIQRTQQEDSAVYLCASSTRTVGFNSPLHFGNGTRLTVT.

V is TRBV5-1 and J is TRBJ2-5; D is ambiguous. V dropped 4 bases and J dropped 5 bases, with 27 bases sitting between them. The CDR3 is made up of 18 amino acids. Germline lookup yields CDR1 SGHRS and CDR2 YFSETQ. Written as DNA, the CDR3 is TGCGCCAGCAGCCTTCGAACTGTCGGGTCGACCCAGGAGGAGACCCAGTACTTC. Protein: CASSLRTVGSTQEETQYF.

The chain couples TRBV4-1 to TRBJ2-5; no firm D call. The V end was cut by 1 base, the J end by 3 bases, with 12 bases between. The germline CDR1 and CDR2 sequences are MGHRA and YSYEKL. The CDR3 sequence is 15 residues long. The CDR3 sequence is CASSQAGVSKETQYF. The DNA for the CDR3 is TGCGCCAGCAGCCAAGCAGGCGTATCTAAAGAGACCCAGTACTTC.